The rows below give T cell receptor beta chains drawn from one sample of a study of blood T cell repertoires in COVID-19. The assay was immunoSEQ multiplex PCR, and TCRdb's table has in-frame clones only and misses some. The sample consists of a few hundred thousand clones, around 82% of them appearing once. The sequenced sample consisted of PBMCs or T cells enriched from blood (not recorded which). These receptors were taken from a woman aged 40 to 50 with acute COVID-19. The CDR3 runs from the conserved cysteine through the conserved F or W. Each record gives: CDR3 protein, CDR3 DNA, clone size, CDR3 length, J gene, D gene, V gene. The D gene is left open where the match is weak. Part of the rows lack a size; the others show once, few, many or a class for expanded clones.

CAISKDRANVLTF,TGTGCCATCAGTAAGGACAGGGCCAACGTCCTGACTTTC,NA,13,TRBJ2-6,NA,TRBV10-3
CSGRRETGVTYEQYF,TGCAGCGGACGGCGGGAAACAGGGGTGACCTACGAGCAGTACTTC,NA,15,TRBJ2-7,NA,TRBV29-1
CASSLYPGTGVPLILYEQYF,TGTGCCAGCAGTCTCTACCCCGGGACAGGGGTCCCCCTTATCCTCTACGAGCAGTACTTC,NA,20,TRBJ2-7,TRBD1,TRBV28
CAWRTDRPNSPLHF,TGTGCCTGGAGGACGGACAGACCTAATTCACCCCTCCACTTT,NA,14,TRBJ1-6,NA,TRBV30
CASARDRGNQPQHF,TGTGCCAGCGCTAGGGACAGGGGGAATCAGCCCCAGCATTTT,few,14,TRBJ1-5,TRBD1,TRBV2
CASSRGSGDTGELFF,TGCGCCAGCAGCCGCGGGAGCGGGGACACCGGGGAGCTGTTTTTT,NA,15,TRBJ2-2,TRBD2,TRBV5-1
CASSPDRDNYGYTF,TGTGCCAGCTCACCGGACAGGGATAACTATGGCTACACCTTC,NA,14,TRBJ1-2,TRBD1,TRBV18
CASSLGAGGVQETQYF,TGTGCCAGCAGCTTGGGTGCGGGGGGAGTACAAGAGACCCAGTACTTC,NA,16,TRBJ2-5,TRBD2,TRBV5-4
CASSRQGREKLFF,TGTGCCAGTAGTCGACAGGGACGGGAAAAACTGTTTTTT,NA,13,TRBJ1-4,TRBD1,TRBV19
CASSLRIGAGDTQYF,TGTGCCAGCAGCTTAAGAATAGGGGCTGGCGATACGCAGTATTTT,NA,15,TRBJ2-3,NA,TRBV11-2
CASSLDRGAYNEQFF,TGTGCCAGCAGCTTAGACAGGGGGGCCTACAATGAGCAGTTCTTC,NA,15,TRBJ2-1,NA,TRBV11-3
CASSQMFGTGASGANVLTF,TGTGCCAGCAGCCAAATGTTCGGGACAGGGGCCTCTGGGGCCAACGTCCTGACTTTC,NA,19,TRBJ2-6,TRBD1,TRBV4-2
CAILSLRDTEAFF,TGTGCCATACTGAGCCTGAGGGACACTGAAGCTTTCTTT,NA,13,TRBJ1-1,NA,TRBV6-5
CASSRGQLNTEAFF,TGTGCCAGCAGTCGGGGACAGTTGAACACTGAAGCTTTCTTT,NA,14,TRBJ1-1,TRBD1,TRBV27
CASSPGQANTDTQYF,TGTGCCAGCAGCCCGGGACAGGCCAACACAGATACGCAGTATTTT,NA,15,TRBJ2-3,TRBD1,TRBV3-1/TRBV3-2
CASSEGVNRAQPQHF,TGTGCCAGCAGCGAAGGAGTAAACAGGGCCCAGCCCCAGCATTTT,NA,15,TRBJ1-5,NA,TRBV9
CASSVAGGTYNEQFF,TGTGCCAGCAGTGTGGCGGGGGGAACCTACAATGAGCAGTTCTTC,NA,15,TRBJ2-1,TRBD2,TRBV6-4
CASSIINQPQHF,TGTGCCAGTAGTATTATAAATCAGCCCCAGCATTTT,NA,12,TRBJ1-5,NA,TRBV19
CASSLDGAGEQFF,TGCGCCAGCAGCTTGGATGGGGCGGGGGAGCAGTTCTTC,few,13,TRBJ2-1,NA,TRBV5-1
CASSGQGRSQPQHF,TGTGCCAGCAGTGGACAGGGGAGATCTCAGCCCCAGCATTTT,once,14,TRBJ1-5,TRBD1,TRBV6-2/TRBV6-3
CASSLGGGDTGELFF,TGTGCCAGCAGCTTAGGAGGGGGAGACACCGGGGAGCTGTTTTTT,NA,15,TRBJ2-2,NA,TRBV7-2
CASSPGTGDQETQYF,TGTGCCAGCAGCCCTGGGACAGGGGATCAAGAGACCCAGTACTTC,many,15,TRBJ2-5,TRBD1,TRBV3-1/TRBV3-2
CASSEYQGNTGELFF,TGCGCCAGCAGTGAGTACCAGGGAAACACCGGGGAGCTGTTTTTT,NA,15,TRBJ2-2,NA,TRBV10-2
CATSDPGRLAASSYNEQFF,TGTGCCACCAGTGACCCCGGAAGACTAGCGGCAAGCTCCTACAATGAGCAGTTCTTC,once,19,TRBJ2-1,TRBD2,TRBV24-1
CASSPLRGENIQYF,TGTGCCAGCTCACCGTTACGGGGGGAAAACATTCAGTACTTC,NA,14,TRBJ2-4,TRBD2,TRBV18
CASSPTIALLSGANVLTF,TGTGCCAGCAGTCCGACGATAGCGTTGCTCTCTGGGGCCAACGTCCTGACTTTC,NA,18,TRBJ2-6,NA,TRBV6-2/TRBV6-3
CASTAGTANSPLHF,TGTGCCAGCACCGCCGGGACAGCAAATTCACCCCTCCACTTT,once,14,TRBJ1-6,TRBD1,TRBV28